This T cell receptor (beta chain) appears in the sequencing data of a study of Ad26.COV2.S vaccination and SARS-CoV-2 variants (dated by TCRdb to the early 2020s). Regarding the complete study: Donors in the vaccine arm were drawn from COV1001, a multicentre, randomized, double-blind, placebo-controlled phase I-IIa trial testing Ad26.COV2.S in healthy adults. Ad26.COV2.S was administered intramuscularly at 5 x 10^10 or 1 x 10^11 viral particles, either as a single shot or as two shots given 56 days apart. TCRbeta repertoire sequencing was used to assess the specificity and breadth of SARS-CoV-2-reactive T cell receptors after Ad26.COV2.S vaccination. The TCR-sequenced set comprised around 30 samples: some 19 Ad26.COV2.S vaccine recipients, 5 placebo recipients and 8 SARS-CoV-2 convalescent individuals. Trial participants were randomized into five groups of five: low-dose or high-dose Ad26.COV2.S given once or twice, or placebo on both occasions. Throughout the experiments and outcome assessment, investigators stayed blinded to trial group allocation. The paper's findings and limits, for the study overall: After vaccination, substantial breadth of spike-specific CD8+ and CD4+ T cell responses was reported. Comparable non-spike TCR breadth was observed between vaccine and placebo recipients, consistent with only spike being contained in the vaccine. Ad26.COV2.S recipients had higher spike-specific TCR breadth than placebo recipients (P = 0.0014). It was noted by the authors that total T cell responses may have been underestimated by the TCR breadth and depth analyses. The study lacked the statistical power to compare responses across vaccine doses or regimens.

What this sample's treatment or condition label stands for: roughly 19 received Ad26.COV2.S at low or high dose, single or two shots; roughly five received placebo; per-sample allocation not given. For vaccine and placebo recipients, the sequenced repertoires came from samples collected on day 63 after the first injection. In Cohort 1b, 25 adults aged 18-55 years were enrolled at a single site in Boston, USA, between 29 July and 7 August 2020. Ad26.COV2.S was a replication-incompetent adenovirus type 26 vector expressing a prefusion-stabilized SARS-CoV-2 spike protein from the original Wuhan strain. The immunoSEQ Assay was used to sequence TCRbeta CDR3 regions. After extraction, genomic DNA underwent amplification by bias-controlled multiplex PCR, followed by high-throughput sequencing. Per the authors' processing: Collapsing and filtering of sequences were performed to quantify the absolute abundance of each unique TCRbeta CDR3 region. T cell fraction was estimated by normalizing TCRbeta template counts to usable DNA, with usable DNA measured through amplification of reference genes found in all nucleated cells. Repertoire TCRs were annotated as SARS-CoV-2-specific by exact matching of V gene, CDR3 amino acid sequence and J gene to a known reactive TCR set. MIRA supplied the reference SARS-CoV-2 TCR set, which was filtered for enrichment in COVID-19-positive ImmuneCODE repertoires so that public or cross-reactive TCRs were removed. Using the MIRA antigens, annotated TCRs were further analysed by specific ORF or by position within an ORF. Breadth was defined as annotated unique rearrangements over total unique productive rearrangements; depth was the summed frequency of those rearrangements. Two-sided Wilcoxon rank-sum tests were applied when comparing TCR breadth between groups. TCRdb's version of the immuneACCESS table is confined to in-frame rearrangements and falls short of the full clone set. An unresolved V gene accounts for under half of the shortfall where checked; the remainder is of unknown origin. V and J calls and clone size are as listed in that table; D and trimming were resolved from the DNA. This sample gives hundreds of thousands of clones in total; more than 80% of them show up just once. The ten largest clones add up to about 1.5% of the sample.

From its cysteine to its phenylalanine, the CDR3 spans 15 amino acids. Only the CDR3 portion is preserved as DNA: 45 bases, with reading frame beginning at the first base. Relative to germline, V is 0 bases shorter and J is 6 bases shorter, with 12 bases between their ends. From a lookup of the germline V gene (reference sequence), CDR1 and CDR2 are LGHDT and YNNKEL. This clone was counted between two and nine times. Its antigen specificity is not known. Base qualities are not provided; no much larger clone lies one nucleotide away. Sequenced here: peripheral blood, sampled in a trial of Ad26.COV2.S vaccine versus placebo. The sequence came from a person between 18 and 59 years old who received the Ad26.COV2.S COVID-19 vaccine or a placebo. Rearrangement joined TRBV3-1 (or the pseudogene TRBV3-2) to TRBJ2-1, with TRBD1 perhaps the D gene, on 5 matching bases. The DNA reads as follows: TGTGCCAGCAGCCAAGATCGCCAGGGCAGCAATGAGCAGTTCTTC. Protein translation: CASSQDRQGSNEQFF.